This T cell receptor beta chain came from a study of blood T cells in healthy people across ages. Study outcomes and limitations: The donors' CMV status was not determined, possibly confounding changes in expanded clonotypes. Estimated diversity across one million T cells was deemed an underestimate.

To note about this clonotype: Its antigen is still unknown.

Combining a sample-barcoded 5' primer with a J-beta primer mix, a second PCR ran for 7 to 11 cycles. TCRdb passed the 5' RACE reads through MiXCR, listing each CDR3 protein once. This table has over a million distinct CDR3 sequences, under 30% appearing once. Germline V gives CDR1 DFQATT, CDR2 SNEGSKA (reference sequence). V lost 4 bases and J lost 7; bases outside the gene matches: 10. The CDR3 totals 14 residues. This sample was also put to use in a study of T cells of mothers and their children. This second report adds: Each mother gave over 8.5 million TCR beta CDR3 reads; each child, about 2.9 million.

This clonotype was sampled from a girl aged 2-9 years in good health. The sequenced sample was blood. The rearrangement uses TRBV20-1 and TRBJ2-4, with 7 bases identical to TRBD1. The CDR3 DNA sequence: TGCAGTGCTACGCAACAGGGGACGGCCAACATTCAGTACTTC. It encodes CSATQQGTANIQYF.